Below, 27 T cell receptor beta chains from the same sample are listed, as sequenced in a study of blood T cell repertoires in COVID-19. Only in-frame clones appear in the TCRdb table, and some are missing; sequencing was by immunoSEQ multiplex PCR. The repertoire holds 90,000 to 110,000 clones, with around 76% as singletons. Sequencing was performed on peripheral blood. These receptor sequences come from a woman aged 70-85 years with acute or convalescent COVID-19.

J is TRBJ1-4 and V is TRBV5-8, with no clear D. CDR1 and CDR2 (germline): SGHTS, YDEGEE. The CDR3 loop spans 14 amino acids. V lost 1 base and J lost 0, with 4 bases in between. The CDR3 DNA sequence: TGTGCCAGCAGCTTGCGTGCAACTAATGAAAAACTGTTTTTT. This gives the protein CASSLRATNEKLFF.

V usage is TRBV9 and J usage is TRBJ2-1, with D maybe TRBD1 (5 bases). The CDR3 runs to 14 residues. With 0 bases removed from V and 9 bases from J, the gap between germline ends came to 13 bases. Looked up from germline, CDR1 is SGDLS and CDR2 is YYNGEE. The CDR3 sequence: CASSVVPEGVEQFF. CDR3 DNA: TGTGCCAGCAGCGTAGTACCCGAAGGGGTTGAGCAGTTCTTC. Drawing the rest from reference TRBV9 and TRBJ2-1, the complete variable domain is DSGVTQTPKHLITATGQRVTLRCSPRSGDLSVYWYQQSLDQGLQFLIQYYNGEERAKGNILERFSAQQFPDLHSELNLSSLELGDSALYFCASSVVPEGVEQFFGPGTRLTVL.

The rearrangement joins TRBV28 to TRBJ1-5, with 7 positions matching TRBD1. The V gene's germline CDR1 is MDHEN and CDR2 SYDVKM. The CDR3 totals 15 residues. Trimming removed 9 bases from V and 6 bases from J; junction bases left unmatched: 14. CDR3 region: CASSVPTGAGQPQHF. CDR3 coding DNA: TGTGCCAGTAGCGTTCCCACAGGGGCCGGTCAGCCCCAGCATTTT. The variable domain in full, with the rest retrieved from reference TRBV28 and TRBJ1-5, is DVKVTQSSRYLVKRTGEKVFLECVQDMDHENMFWYRQDPGLGLRLIYFSYDVKMKEKGDIPEGYSVSREKKERFSLILESASTNQTSMYLCASSVPTGAGQPQHFGDGTRLSIL.

The chain joins TRBV7-9 to TRBJ2-1; 8 positions agree with TRBD2. J was trimmed by 9 bases and V by 1 base; bases with no gene match: 8. Germline CDR1 reads SEHNR; CDR2 reads FQNEAQ (reference sequence). The CDR3 runs to 15 residues. The DNA of the CDR3 is TGTGCCAGCAGCTTAGGGTTGGCGGGGGGTCTTGAGCAGTTCTTC. Its protein product is CASSLGLAGGLEQFF.

This chain connects TRBV2 to TRBJ2-5, with D maybe TRBD2 (6 bases). V shed 6 bases and J shed 9 bases, with 23 bases lying between them. The CDR3 consists of 15 residues. The germline V gene has CDR1 SNHLY and CDR2 FYNNEI. The CDR3 DNA sequence: TGTGCCAGCAGGAGTCTGGGCCCAACTACGGGGGCCCAGTACTTC. This codes for CASRSLGPTTGAQYF.

This clone was observed a single time. This rearrangement joins TRBV6-1 to TRBJ2-7, with D tentatively TRBD1 (6 bases). The CDR3 consists of 14 residues. Germline V gene data show CDR1 as MNHNS and CDR2 as SASEGT. Trimming stripped 5 bases from V and 4 bases from J, with 15 bases between. CDR3 in DNA: TGTGCCAGCAGTCCCCTACAGGGTTCGTACGAGCAGTACTTC. It specifies CASSPLQGSYEQYF.

The rearrangement uses TRBV30 and TRBJ1-4; TRBD1 might be the D (6 bases). V was cut by 4 bases and J by 6 bases, with 9 bases left in between. The CDR3 length is 12 residues. Germline loops: CDR1 GTSNPN, CDR2 SVGIG (reference sequence). The chain's CDR3 is CAWTGTHEKLFF. CDR3 nucleotides: TGTGCCTGGACCGGGACACATGAAAAACTGTTTTTT.

The V and J genes are TRBV12-3 or TRBV12-4 and TRBJ1-1, with D hard to call. CDR3 size: 12 residues. V dropped 3 bases and J dropped 1 base, with 3 bases sitting between them. As DNA, the CDR3 is TGTGCCAGCAGTTTTAAGAACACTGAAGCTTTCTTT. Encoded protein: CASSFKNTEAFF.

The CDR3 DNA is TGCGCCAGCAGCCAGGAGCGGGTCAGCACAGATACGCAGTATTTT. Protein product: CASSQERVSTDTQYF. The chain is built from TRBV4-3 and TRBJ2-3, with a possible D match to TRBD2 (6 bases). Germline CDR1 LGHNA, CDR2 YSLEER. Trimming shortened V by 3 bases and J by 0 bases, and 10 bases separated the two germline ends. CDR3 length: 15 amino acids.

The chain carries TRBV19 and TRBJ1-6, with a possible D match to TRBD1 (6 bases). With 3 bases removed from V and 9 bases from J, the gap between germline ends came to 18 bases. Germline-derived CDR1 and CDR2 are LNHDA and SQIVND (reference sequence). The CDR3 spans 16 residues. The CDR3 loop reads CASSITGPGEGSPLHF. The CDR3 nucleotides are TGTGCCAGTAGTATCACCGGGCCAGGGGAAGGTTCACCCCTCCACTTT.

The chain uses TRBV19 and TRBJ2-7; 10 nucleotides line up with TRBD1. From germline, CDR1 is LNHDA and CDR2 SQIVND (reference sequence). This CDR3 is 14 amino acids long. V lost 4 bases and J lost 7; bases outside the gene matches: 7. CDR3 in DNA: TGTGCCAGTAGTACCCGGGACAGGGGAGGTGAGCAGTACTTC. Translating gives CASSTRDRGGEQYF.

This clone occurred a few times. This rearrangement joins TRBV7-9 to TRBJ2-3; 9 bases line up with TRBD2. J lost 4 bases, V lost 1 base, and 3 bases had no gene match. The CDR3 length is 15 residues. Germline loops: CDR1 SEHNR, CDR2 FQNEAQ (reference sequence). As DNA, the CDR3 is TGTGCCAGCAGCTTAGGTAGCGGGGGAGCAGATACGCAGTATTTT. Translated: CASSLGSGGADTQYF. Variable domain in full (rest from reference TRBV7-9 and TRBJ2-3): DTGVSQNPRHKITKRGQNVTFRCDPISEHNRLYWYRQTLGQGPEFLTYFQNEAQLEKSRLLSDRFSAERPKGSFSTLEIQRTEQGDSAMYLCASSLGSGGADTQYFGPGTRLTVL.

This clone has just a few counts. The genes are TRBV21-1 and TRBJ2-5; the DNA was not compared with TRBD2, the D call given in the table. TRBV21-1 is designated a pseudogene. The CDR3 has 22 amino acids. CDR3: CASSKIRTEGLAGGRYQETQYF. The DNA of the CDR3 is TGTGCCAGCAGCAAAATACGTACAGAGGGACTAGCGGGGGGGCGTTACCAAGAGACCCAGTACTTC.

Ten or more counts support this clone. The chain carries TRBV7-9 and TRBJ2-1, with 7 bases identical to TRBD1. Trimming cost V 2 bases and J 3 bases; bases outside gene matches: 13. Germline CDR1 is SEHNR and CDR2 is FQNEAQ (reference sequence). The CDR3 runs to 18 residues. The CDR3 loop is CASSLSPIRGGNYNEQFF. CDR3 in DNA: TGTGCCAGCAGCTTAAGCCCTATTCGAGGGGGCAACTACAATGAGCAGTTCTTC.

The gene calls are TRBV10-1 and TRBJ1-2; D is uncertain. V lost 3 bases to trimming and J lost 5 bases, with 13 bases between them. Germline values: CDR1 WNHNN, CDR2 SYGVQD (reference sequence). The CDR3 is 14 amino acids. The DNA for the CDR3 is TGCGCCAGCAGTGACTCCTCCGAGTTTTATGGCTACACCTTC. Amino acid sequence: CASSDSSEFYGYTF.

The V and J genes are TRBV28 and TRBJ1-1; possibly TRBD1 for D (6 bases). V lost 4 bases, J lost 2 bases, and 8 bases lay in between. The CDR3 is made up of 13 amino acids. CDR1 is MDHEN, CDR2 SYDVKM, per germline. The CDR3 nucleotides are TGTGCCAGCAGTTACAGGGCCAACACTGAAGCTTTCTTT. As protein: CASSYRANTEAFF.

The chain joins TRBV10-3 to TRBJ1-4; the D gene is possibly TRBD1 (5 bases). Germline CDR1 reads ENHRY; CDR2 reads SYGVKD. Trimming pared 2 bases from V and 5 bases from J, leaving 12 bases between. The length of the CDR3 is 15 residues. In DNA form, the CDR3 reads TGTGCCATCAGTGAGCGGTCGCGGACAAATGAAAAACTGTTTTTT. This translates into CAISERSRTNEKLFF.

The rearrangement uses TRBV11-2 and TRBJ2-1; 7 bases are a match to TRBD1. CDR1 and CDR2 (germline): SGHAT, FQNNGV. Unmatched junction bases numbered 6, after V lost 1 base and J lost 0 bases. This CDR3 contains 17 residues. Here the CDR3 DNA reads TGTGCCAGCAGCTTAGCGCCGGGACAGATCTCCTACAATGAGCAGTTCTTC. Amino acid sequence: CASSLAPGQISYNEQFF.

This clone was picked up a small number of times. CDR3: CASMGGYSYEQYF. In DNA form, the CDR3 reads TGTGCCAGTATGGGAGGATACTCCTACGAGCAGTACTTC. V usage is TRBV19 and J usage is TRBJ2-7, with D perhaps matching TRBD2 (6 bases). CDR3 length equals 13 residues. Trimming shortened V by 7 bases and J by 0 bases, and 10 bases separated the two germline ends. Germline-derived CDR1 and CDR2 are LNHDA and SQIVND (reference sequence).

This chain uses TRBV14 with TRBJ2-1; D is undetermined. The CDR3 runs to 13 residues. Trimming shortened V by 4 bases and J by 4 bases, and 8 bases separated the two germline ends. Germline CDR1 SGHDN, CDR2 FVKESK. DNA for the CDR3: TGTGCCAGCAGCCCCCATCGGTACAATGAGCAGTTCTTC. Translation gives CASSPHRYNEQFF.

This sequence joins TRBV24-1 and TRBJ2-2; D is uncertain. The CDR3 totals 15 residues. Trimming removed 5 bases at V and 0 bases at J, with 9 bases between. The germline gives CDR1 KGHDR, CDR2 SFDVKD. The CDR3 protein is CATSGPTANTGELFF. For the CDR3, the DNA is TGTGCCACCAGTGGTCCTACAGCGAACACCGGGGAGCTGTTTTTT.

The chain joins TRBV7-9 to TRBJ2-7, with no clear D. Trimming cost V 5 bases and J 0 bases, with 20 bases left between them. Per the germline V gene, CDR1 is SEHNR and CDR2 is FQNEAQ (reference sequence). There are 17 residues in the CDR3. This CDR3 is CASSPPLPGLTSYEQYF. The CDR3 DNA is TGTGCCAGCAGCCCACCCCTCCCGGGTCTCACCTCCTACGAGCAGTACTTC.

V usage is TRBV28 and J usage is TRBJ1-5; possible D gene TRBD1, 6 bases. The CDR3 totals 16 residues. CDR1 is MDHEN and CDR2 is SYDVKM in the germline V gene. V was clipped by 4 bases and J by 4 bases, with 17 bases between them. In DNA, the CDR3 is TGTGCCAGCAGTTCGACCTGGACAGCCCTGAATCAGCCCCAGCATTTT. Translated: CASSSTWTALNQPQHF.

This clone was seen a few times. This sequence joins TRBV19 and TRBJ1-1; 10 positions agree with TRBD1. From germline, CDR1 is LNHDA and CDR2 SQIVND (reference sequence). J lost 4 bases, V lost 5 bases, and 4 bases had no gene match. The CDR3 runs 14 residues. This chain's CDR3 is CASSARTGGTEAFF. DNA for the CDR3: TGTGCCAGTAGTGCCCGGACAGGGGGCACTGAAGCTTTCTTT.

This clone was counted between two and nine times. This chain uses TRBV5-1 with TRBJ1-3; D is unclear. The germline V gene encodes CDR1 SGHRS and CDR2 YFSETQ. The CDR3 runs 14 residues. Trimming took off 0 bases at V and 0 bases at J, with 4 bases between the two ends. The CDR3 sequence is CASSLGSSGNTIYF. The CDR3, as DNA: TGCGCCAGCAGCTTGGGGAGCTCTGGAAACACCATATATTTT.

CDR3 amino acids: CASSLDPGQGYEQYF. The DNA for the CDR3 is TGTGCCAGCAGCTTAGACCCGGGACAGGGCTACGAGCAGTACTTC. The chain couples TRBV11-2 to TRBJ2-7, with TRBD1 matching over 9 bases. Looked up from germline, CDR1 is SGHAT and CDR2 is FQNNGV. The CDR3 length is 15 residues. The V gene end was trimmed by 0 bases and the J gene end by 3 bases; junction bases not matched to a gene: 3.

The chain couples TRBV18 to TRBJ1-2, with TRBD1 matching over 8 bases. The CDR3 covers 13 residues. Germline loops: CDR1 KGHSH, CDR2 LQKENI. The J segment lost 6 bases and the V segment lost 6 bases, leaving 6 bases of the junction unmatched. Written as DNA, the CDR3 is TGTGCCAGCTCCTTGGACAGGGTCAATGGCTACACCTTC. Protein product: CASSLDRVNGYTF.